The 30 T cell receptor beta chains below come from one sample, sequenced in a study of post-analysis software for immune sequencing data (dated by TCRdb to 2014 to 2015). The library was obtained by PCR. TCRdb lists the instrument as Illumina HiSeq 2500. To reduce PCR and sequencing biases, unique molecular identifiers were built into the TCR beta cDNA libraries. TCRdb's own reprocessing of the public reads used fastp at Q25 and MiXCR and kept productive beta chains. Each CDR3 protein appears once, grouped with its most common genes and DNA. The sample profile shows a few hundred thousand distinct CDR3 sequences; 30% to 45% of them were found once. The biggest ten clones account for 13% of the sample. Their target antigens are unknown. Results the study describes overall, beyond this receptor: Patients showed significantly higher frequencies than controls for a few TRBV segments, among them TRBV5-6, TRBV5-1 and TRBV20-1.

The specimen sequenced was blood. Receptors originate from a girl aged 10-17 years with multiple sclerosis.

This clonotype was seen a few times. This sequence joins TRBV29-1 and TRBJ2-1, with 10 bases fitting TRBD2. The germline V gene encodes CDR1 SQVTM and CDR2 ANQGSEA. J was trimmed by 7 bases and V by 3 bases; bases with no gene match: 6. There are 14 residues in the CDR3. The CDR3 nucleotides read TGCAGCGTTGAGGGGACTAGCGTCGGGAATGAGCAGTTCTTC. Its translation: CSVEGTSVGNEQFF.

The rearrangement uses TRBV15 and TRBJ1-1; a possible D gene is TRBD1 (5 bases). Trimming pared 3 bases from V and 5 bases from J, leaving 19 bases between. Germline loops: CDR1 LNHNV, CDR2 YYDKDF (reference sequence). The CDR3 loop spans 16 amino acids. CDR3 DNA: TGTGCCACCAGCAGCGGTCTGGTCCTCCGGGGGACTGAAGCTTTCTTT. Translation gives CATSSGLVLRGTEAFF.

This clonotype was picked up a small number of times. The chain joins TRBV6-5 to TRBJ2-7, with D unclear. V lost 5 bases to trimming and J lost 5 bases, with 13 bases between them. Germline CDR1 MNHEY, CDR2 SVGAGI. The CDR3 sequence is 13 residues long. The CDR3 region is CASSRTGGNEQYF. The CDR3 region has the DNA TGTGCCAGCAGTAGAACGGGCGGAAACGAGCAGTACTTC.

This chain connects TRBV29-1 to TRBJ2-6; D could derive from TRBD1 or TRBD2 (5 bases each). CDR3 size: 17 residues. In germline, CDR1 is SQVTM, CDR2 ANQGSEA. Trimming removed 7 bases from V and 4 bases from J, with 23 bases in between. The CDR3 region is CSAAGADGMGGANVLTF. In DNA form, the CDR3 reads TGCAGCGCGGCCGGGGCAGATGGGATGGGGGGGGCCAACGTCCTGACTTTC.

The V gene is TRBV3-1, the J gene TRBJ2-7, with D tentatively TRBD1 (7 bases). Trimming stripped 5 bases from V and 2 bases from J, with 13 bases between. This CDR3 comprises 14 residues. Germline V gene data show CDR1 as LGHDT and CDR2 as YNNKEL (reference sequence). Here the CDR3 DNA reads TGTGCCAGCAGCATGACAGGGAGGACCTACGAGCAGTACTTC. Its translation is CASSMTGRTYEQYF.

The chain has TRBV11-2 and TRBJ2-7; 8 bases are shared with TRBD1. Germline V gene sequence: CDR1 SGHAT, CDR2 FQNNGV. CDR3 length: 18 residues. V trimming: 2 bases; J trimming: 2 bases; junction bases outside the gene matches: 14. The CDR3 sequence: CASSLINRGKGSTYEQYF. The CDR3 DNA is TGTGCCAGCAGCTTAATAAACAGGGGGAAGGGAAGCACCTACGAGCAGTACTTC.

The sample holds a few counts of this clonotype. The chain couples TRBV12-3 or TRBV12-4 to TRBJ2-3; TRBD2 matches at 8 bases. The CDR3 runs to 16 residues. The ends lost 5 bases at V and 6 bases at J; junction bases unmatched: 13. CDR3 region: CASSPSGGGPRDTQYF. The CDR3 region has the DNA TGTGCCAGCAGTCCCTCGGGCGGGGGGCCCCGGGATACGCAGTATTTT.

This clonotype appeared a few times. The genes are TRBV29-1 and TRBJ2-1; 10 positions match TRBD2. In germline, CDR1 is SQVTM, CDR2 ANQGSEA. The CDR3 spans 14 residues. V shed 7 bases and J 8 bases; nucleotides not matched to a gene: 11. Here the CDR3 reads CSARPGLARDEQFF. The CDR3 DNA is TGCAGCGCTCGACCGGGACTAGCGAGGGATGAGCAGTTCTTC.

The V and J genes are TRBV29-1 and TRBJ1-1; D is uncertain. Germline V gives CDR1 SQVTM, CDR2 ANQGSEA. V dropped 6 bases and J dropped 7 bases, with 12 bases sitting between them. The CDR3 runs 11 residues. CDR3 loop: CSVLSPVEAFF. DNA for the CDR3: TGCAGCGTCCTGTCGCCCGTTGAAGCTTTCTTT.

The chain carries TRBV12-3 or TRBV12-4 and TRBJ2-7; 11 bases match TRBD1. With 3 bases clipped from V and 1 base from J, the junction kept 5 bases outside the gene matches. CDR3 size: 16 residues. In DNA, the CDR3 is TGTGCCAGCAGTTTGCGGGGACAGGGGGGATCCTACGAGCAGTACTTC. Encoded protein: CASSLRGQGGSYEQYF.

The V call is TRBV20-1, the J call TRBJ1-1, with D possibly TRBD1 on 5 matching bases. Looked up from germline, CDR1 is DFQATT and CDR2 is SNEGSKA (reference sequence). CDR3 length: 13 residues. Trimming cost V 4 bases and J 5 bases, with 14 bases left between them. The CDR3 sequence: CSAIIGADTEAFF. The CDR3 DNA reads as TGCAGTGCTATAATAGGGGCTGATACTGAAGCTTTCTTT.

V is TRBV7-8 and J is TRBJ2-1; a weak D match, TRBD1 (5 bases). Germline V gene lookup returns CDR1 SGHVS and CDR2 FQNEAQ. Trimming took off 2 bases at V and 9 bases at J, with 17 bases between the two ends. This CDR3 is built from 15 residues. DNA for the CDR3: TGTGCCAGCAGCTTATGGCTAGTGGGGCTCAGTGAGCAGTTCTTC. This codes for CASSLWLVGLSEQFF.

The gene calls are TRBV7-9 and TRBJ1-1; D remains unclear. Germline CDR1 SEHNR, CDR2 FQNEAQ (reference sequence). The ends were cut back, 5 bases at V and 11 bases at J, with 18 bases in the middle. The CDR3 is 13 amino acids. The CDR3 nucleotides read TGTGCCAGCAGCACTTCCCCTTCGGCTTGGGCTTTCTTT. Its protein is CASSTSPSAWAFF.

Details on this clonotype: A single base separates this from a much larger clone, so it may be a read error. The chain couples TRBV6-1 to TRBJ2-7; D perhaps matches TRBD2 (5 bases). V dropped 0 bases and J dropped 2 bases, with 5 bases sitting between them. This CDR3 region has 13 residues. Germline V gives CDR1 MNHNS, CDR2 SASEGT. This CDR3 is CASSEARAYEQYF. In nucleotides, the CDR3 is TGTGCCAGCAGTGAAGCGAGGGCCTACGAGCAGTACTTC.

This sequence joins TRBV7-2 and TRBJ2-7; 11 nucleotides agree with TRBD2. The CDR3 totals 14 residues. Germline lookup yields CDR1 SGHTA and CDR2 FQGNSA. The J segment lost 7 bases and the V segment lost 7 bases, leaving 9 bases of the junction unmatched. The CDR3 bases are TGTGCCAGCACCACTAGCGGGGGCTTCGGAGAGCAGTACTTC. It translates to CASTTSGGFGEQYF.

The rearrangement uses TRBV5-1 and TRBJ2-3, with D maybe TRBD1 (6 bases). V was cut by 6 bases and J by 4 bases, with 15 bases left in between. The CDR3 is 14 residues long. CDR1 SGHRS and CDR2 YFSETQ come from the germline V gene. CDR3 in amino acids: CASKDSTGADTQYF. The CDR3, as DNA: TGCGCCAGCAAGGACAGTACCGGGGCAGATACGCAGTATTTT.

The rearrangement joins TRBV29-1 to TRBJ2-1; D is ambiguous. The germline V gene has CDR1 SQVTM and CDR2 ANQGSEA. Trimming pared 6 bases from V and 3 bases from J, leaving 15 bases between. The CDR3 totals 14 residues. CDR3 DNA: TGCAGCGTCCTCAATTGGGCAGTCTACAATGAGCAGTTCTTC. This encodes CSVLNWAVYNEQFF.

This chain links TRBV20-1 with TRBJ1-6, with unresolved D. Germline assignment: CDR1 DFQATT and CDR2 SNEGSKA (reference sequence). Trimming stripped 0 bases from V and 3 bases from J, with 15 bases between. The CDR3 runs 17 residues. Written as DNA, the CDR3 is TGCAGTGCTAGAGATGGGGAGGGTTTGTACTATAATTCACCCCTCCACTTT. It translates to CSARDGEGLYYNSPLHF.

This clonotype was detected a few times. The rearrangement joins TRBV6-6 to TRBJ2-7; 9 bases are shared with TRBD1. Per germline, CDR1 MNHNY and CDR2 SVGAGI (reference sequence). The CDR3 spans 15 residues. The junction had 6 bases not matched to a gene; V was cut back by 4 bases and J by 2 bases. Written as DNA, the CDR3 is TGTGCCAGCAGTTCAGCCGGGACAGGGCCCTACGAGCAGTACTTC. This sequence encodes CASSSAGTGPYEQYF.

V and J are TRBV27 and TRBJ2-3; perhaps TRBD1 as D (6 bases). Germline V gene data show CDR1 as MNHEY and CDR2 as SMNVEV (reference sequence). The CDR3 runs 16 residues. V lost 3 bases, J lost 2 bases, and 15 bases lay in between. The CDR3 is CASSFSGTTHTDTQYF. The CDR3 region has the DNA TGTGCCAGCAGTTTTTCCGGGACAACTCACACAGATACGCAGTATTTT.

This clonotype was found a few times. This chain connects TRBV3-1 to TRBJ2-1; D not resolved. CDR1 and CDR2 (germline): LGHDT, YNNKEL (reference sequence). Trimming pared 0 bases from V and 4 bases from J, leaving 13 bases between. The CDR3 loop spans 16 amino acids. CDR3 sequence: CASSQEGVDIYNEQFF. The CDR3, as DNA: TGTGCCAGCAGCCAAGAAGGCGTGGATATTTACAATGAGCAGTTCTTC.

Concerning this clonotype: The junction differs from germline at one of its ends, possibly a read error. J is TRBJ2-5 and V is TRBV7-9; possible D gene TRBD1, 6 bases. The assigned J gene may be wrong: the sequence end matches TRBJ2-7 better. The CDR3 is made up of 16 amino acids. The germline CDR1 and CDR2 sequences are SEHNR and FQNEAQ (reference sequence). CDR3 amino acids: CASSSRSGTPSFEQYF. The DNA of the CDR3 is TGTGCCAGCAGCTCCCGGTCCGGGACACCTTCCTTCGAGCAGTACTTC.

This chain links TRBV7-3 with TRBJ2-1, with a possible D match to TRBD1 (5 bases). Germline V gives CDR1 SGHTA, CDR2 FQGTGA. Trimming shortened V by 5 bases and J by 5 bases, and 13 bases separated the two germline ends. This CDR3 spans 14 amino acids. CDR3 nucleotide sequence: TGTGCCAGCAGCCCTCAGGGATATGACAATGAGCAGTTCTTC. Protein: CASSPQGYDNEQFF.

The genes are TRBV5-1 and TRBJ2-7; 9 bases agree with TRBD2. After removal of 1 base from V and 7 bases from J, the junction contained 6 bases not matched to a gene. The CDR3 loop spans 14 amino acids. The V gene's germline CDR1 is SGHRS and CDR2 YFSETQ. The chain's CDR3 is CASSLLAGASEQYF. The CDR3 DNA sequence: TGCGCCAGCAGCTTGTTAGCGGGGGCGTCAGAGCAGTACTTC. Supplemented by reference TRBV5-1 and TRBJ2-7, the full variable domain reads KAGVTQTPRYLIKTRGQQVTLSCSPISGHRSVSWYQQTPGQGLQFLFEYFSETQRNKGNFPGRFSGRQFSNSRSEMNVSTLELGDSALYLCASSLLAGASEQYFGPGTRLTVT.

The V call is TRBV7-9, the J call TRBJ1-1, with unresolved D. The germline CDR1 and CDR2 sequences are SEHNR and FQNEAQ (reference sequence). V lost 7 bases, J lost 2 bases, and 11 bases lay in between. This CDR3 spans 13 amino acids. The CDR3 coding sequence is TGTGCCAGCACGCGTCCGGCTAACACTGAAGCTTTCTTT. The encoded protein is CASTRPANTEAFF.

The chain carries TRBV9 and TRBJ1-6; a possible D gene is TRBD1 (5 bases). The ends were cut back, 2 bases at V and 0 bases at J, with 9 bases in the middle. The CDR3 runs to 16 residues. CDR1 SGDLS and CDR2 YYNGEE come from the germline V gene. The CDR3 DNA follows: TGTGCCAGCAGCGTTGCGGGGGACTCCTATAATTCACCCCTCCACTTT. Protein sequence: CASSVAGDSYNSPLHF.

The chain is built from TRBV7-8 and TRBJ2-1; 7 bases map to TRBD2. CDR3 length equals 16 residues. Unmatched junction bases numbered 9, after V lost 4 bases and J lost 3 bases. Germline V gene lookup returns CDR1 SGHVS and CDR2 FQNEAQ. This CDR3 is CASSSTRTRNYNEQFF. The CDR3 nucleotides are TGTGCCAGCAGCTCCACTCGGACTAGGAACTACAATGAGCAGTTCTTC.

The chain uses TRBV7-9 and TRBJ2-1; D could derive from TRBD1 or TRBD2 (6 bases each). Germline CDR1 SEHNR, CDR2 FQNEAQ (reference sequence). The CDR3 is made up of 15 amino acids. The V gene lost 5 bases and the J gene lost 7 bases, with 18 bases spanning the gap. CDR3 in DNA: TGTGCCAGCAGCCCCGGGGGCGGACTGCCTAATGAGCAGTTCTTC. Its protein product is CASSPGGGLPNEQFF.

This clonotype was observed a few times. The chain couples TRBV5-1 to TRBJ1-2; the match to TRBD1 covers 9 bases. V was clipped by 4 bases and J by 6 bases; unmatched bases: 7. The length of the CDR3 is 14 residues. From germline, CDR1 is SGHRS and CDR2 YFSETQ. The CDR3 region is CASSTGQGNDGYTF. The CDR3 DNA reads TGCGCCAGCAGCACGGGACAGGGAAACGATGGCTACACCTTC.

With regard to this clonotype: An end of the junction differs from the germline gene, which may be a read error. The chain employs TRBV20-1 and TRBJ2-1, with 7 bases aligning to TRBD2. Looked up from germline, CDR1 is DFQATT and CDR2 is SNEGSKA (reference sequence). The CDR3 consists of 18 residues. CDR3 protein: CSASSSGAHSHSYNEQFF. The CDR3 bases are TGCAGTGCTAGTTCCAGCGGGGCCCACTCCCACTCCTATAATGAGCAGTTCTTC.